The rows below give T cell receptor beta chains drawn from one sample of a study of neurological immune-mediated disorders. TCRdb re-called the 5' RACE reads with MiXCR, one entry per CDR3 protein. The table records 65,000 to 80,000 distinct CDR3 sequences, 4.8% of them present only once. The material sequenced was PBMCs. These receptor sequences come from a woman in her 70s with multiple sclerosis. Both conserved end residues are part of each CDR3. D genes are given only for firm matches. Clone size is given for some rows only: seen once, a few or many times, or a class if the clone is expanded.

clone_size j_call v_call d_call cdr3_nt cdr3_aa
many TRBJ1-1 TRBV4-1 NA TGCGCCAGCAGCCAAGAGCCGGGGTGGGGGAAGAACACTGAAGCTTTCTTT CASSQEPGWGKNTEAFF
many TRBJ2-1 TRBV6-5 NA TGTGCCAGCAGTTACTCTTACAGCTCTAGCTCCTACAATGAGCAGTTCTTC CASSYSYSSSSYNEQFF
many TRBJ2-1 TRBV7-2 TRBD2 TGTGCCAGCAGCAGGACTAGCGGGAGGGGAGGTAACAATGAGCAGTTCTTC CASSRTSGRGGNNEQFF
many TRBJ1-4 TRBV27 TRBD1 TGTGCCAGTTCCCCTAAGACCGACAGGGCCGAAAAACTGTTTTTT CASSPKTDRAEKLFF
many TRBJ2-1 TRBV5-1 NA TGCGCCAGCAGCCCGGCGGGGGACAATTACAATGAGCAGTTCTTC CASSPAGDNYNEQFF
many TRBJ1-4 TRBV4-1 NA TGCGCCAGCAGCCAAGAGACAGGCCCCTCGAAACTGTTTTTT CASSQETGPSKLFF
many TRBJ2-4 TRBV12-3/TRBV12-4 NA TGTGCCAGCAGACTTGACAGCCGGAACATTCAGTACTTC CASRLDSRNIQYF
many TRBJ2-1 TRBV14 NA TGTGCCAGCAGTCGGATCCGGGACTCCTCCTACAATGAGCAGTTCTTC CASSRIRDSSYNEQFF
NA TRBJ1-1 TRBV6-2/TRBV6-3 TRBD1 TGTGCAACGCGCGCGGGCAGGGGGACAGGTGAAGCTTTCTTT CATRAGRGTGEAFF
many TRBJ1-1 TRBV18 NA TGTGCCAGCTCACCAGGGGGACCTGAAGCTTTCTTT CASSPGGPEAFF
NA TRBJ1-1 TRBV5-1 NA TGCGCCAGCAGCCCTGGGGAGGGTCCTGAAGCTTTCTTT CASSPGEGPEAFF
NA TRBJ2-7 TRBV20-1 TRBD2 TGCAGTGCTAGACCCACTAGCGGGGACTCCTACGAGCAGTACTTC CSARPTSGDSYEQYF
many TRBJ2-6 TRBV12-3/TRBV12-4 NA TGTGCCAGCAGTTTCCAGGGAACTGGGGCCAACGTCCTGACTTTC CASSFQGTGANVLTF
many TRBJ1-2 TRBV5-4 NA TGTGCCAGCAGCACGGCAGCGCAAGACTATGGCTACACCTTC CASSTAAQDYGYTF
NA TRBJ2-1 TRBV6-6 NA TGTGCCAGCATCGATGGGCTTCCCTACAATGAGCAGTTCTTC CASIDGLPYNEQFF
many TRBJ1-2 TRBV12-3/TRBV12-4 NA TGTGCCAGCAGTTTTAACTATGGCTACACCTTC CASSFNYGYTF
many TRBJ2-2 TRBV6-2/TRBV6-3 NA TGTGCCAGCAGTGGGCTACGCGGGACCGGGGAGCTGTTTTTT CASSGLRGTGELFF
few TRBJ1-6 TRBV6-5 NA TGTGCCAGCAGCCCCCGGGAGGGGAATTCACCCCTCCACTTT CASSPREGNSPLHF
NA TRBJ2-5 TRBV12-3/TRBV12-4 TRBD1 TGTGCCAGCAGCGGGACACAGGGGAAACAAGAGACCCAGTACTTC CASSGTQGKQETQYF
many TRBJ1-4 TRBV7-9 NA TGTGCCAGCAGCCCGGACTCCGGAAGGGAAAAACTGTTTTTT CASSPDSGREKLFF
many TRBJ2-7 TRBV30 NA TGTGCCTGGAGTGGGGGAGGAGGACTCTACGAGCAGTACTTC CAWSGGGGLYEQYF
many TRBJ2-7 TRBV3-2 NA TGTGCCAGCAGCCAAGATTTGGACAGCTACGAGCAGTACTTC CASSQDLDSYEQYF
few TRBJ1-1 TRBV5-1 NA TGCGCCAGCAGCTTGGTGGGGGGATCGACAGTTAACACTGAAGCTTTCTTT CASSLVGGSTVNTEAFF
few TRBJ2-2 TRBV7-2 TRBD2 TGTGCCAGCAGCTTAGCGCGGGGGCTAGCGGGAGGGCGCGGCACCGGGGAGCTGTTTTTT CASSLARGLAGGRGTGELFF
many TRBJ2-1 TRBV12-3/TRBV12-4 NA TGTGCCAGCAGTTTTGGGCACCCCAACGGTGGTGAGCAGTTCTTC CASSFGHPNGGEQFF
NA TRBJ2-1 TRBV12-3/TRBV12-4 TRBD2 TGTGCCAGCAGGGTAGCGGGAGTTGACAATGAGCAGTTCTTC CASRVAGVDNEQFF
many TRBJ2-7 TRBV10-2 TRBD2 TGCGCCAGCAGTGAAAGCGGGAGGGCCTACGAGCAGTACTTC CASSESGRAYEQYF
many TRBJ1-1 TRBV20-1 TRBD1 TGCAGTGCAGGGACAGGGGAGAACACTGAAGCTTTCTTT CSAGTGENTEAFF
many TRBJ2-1 TRBV27 NA TGTGCCAGCAGTTTAGGTACAGCGCGCTCCTACAATGAGCAGTTCTTC CASSLGTARSYNEQFF
many TRBJ2-7 TRBV5-1 NA TGCGCCAGCAGCTTGGGTCGCGAAGGGTCCTACGAGCAGTACTTC CASSLGREGSYEQYF
many TRBJ1-2 TRBV5-4 NA TGTGCCAGCATGCGGCCAGGGAAGGGTGGCTACACCTTC CASMRPGKGGYTF